This T cell receptor (beta chain) was sequenced for a study of identical twins (dated by TCRdb to 2015 to 2016). As for the study more broadly: To test whether fetal clonotypes persist, this study deep-sequenced TCR alpha and beta repertoires from monozygotic twins, from unrelated adults of various ages, and from cord blood. To rule out contamination, replicate twin experiments were performed at different times with different library preparation protocols.

Study-wide findings and limitations: Out-of-frame TCR alpha sequences shared between twins showed an excess of low generation-probability sequences compared with coincidental sharing between unrelated individuals. Fewer insertions were carried by abundant cord blood beta clonotypes; a weaker similar trend was observed in young adult naive repertoires, while no such trend was observed in memory repertoires. Invariant T cells such as MAIT and iNKT could partly confound zero-insertion analyses, although diverse VJ usage argued against such confounding for most clonotypes. Recombination models systematically underestimated out-of-frame TCR alpha sharing in monozygotic twins but agreed with sharing between unrelated individuals. Because the same donors could not be followed over many years, the conclusions relied on cross-sectional statistical analysis. A weaker excess of twin sharing was found in beta out-of-frame sequences because the signal-to-noise ratio was lowered by fewer shared sequences.

Only healthy Caucasian donors were included. Three pairs of female monozygotic twins, all aged 18 to 29 years, were included in the twin cohort. RNA for TCR libraries was isolated from peripheral blood mononuclear cells. This clonotype was counted between two and nine times. Its antigen is still unknown. Base-call qualities are not available, and no considerably larger clone is one nucleotide away. The protocol used for the library was 5' RACE. Reads for this sample came from an Illumina HiSeq 2000. Template switching introduced a universal primer binding site; the final cDNA contained a unique molecular identifier, enabling accurate counting of TCR cDNA molecules. Specific primers in the conserved constant-segment region were used to synthesize first-strand cDNA for TCR alpha and beta chains. To control for contamination, every cDNA library was double barcoded, receiving both a SMART-Mk sample barcode and Illumina barcodes. TruSeq adapter sequences and Illumina sample barcodes were added in two successive PCR steps. The TCR alpha and beta cDNA libraries were sequenced on the Illumina HiSeq platform using custom primers. The study's processing was this. MiGEC was used to process raw reads and extract unique molecular identifiers, and MiXCR was used to find CDR3 positions. For each individual, recombination models were inferred using an EM algorithm with the repgenHMM and IGoR tools. The tcR package in R was used for shared clonotype analysis, with sharing normalized by the product of cloneset sizes. To study raw recombination without the effects of thymic and clonal selection, out-of-frame nonproductive sequences were analyzed. TCRdb reprocessing: public reads trimmed at Q25 with fastp, clones called with MiXCR, in-frame beta chains kept. Each entry is one CDR3 protein sequence, shown with its most common DNA and genes. The V and J calls, along with clone size, are taken from TCRdb and not from the paper's own processing. Counted in this sample were hundreds of thousands of distinct CDR3 sequences; roughly 12% of them appeared once. The ten largest clones add up to 1.5% to 2% of the sample.

The CDR3 spans 15 residues, from the cysteine through the phenylalanine. Left in the record is the CDR3 DNA by itself, 45 bases read in frame from the first base. These data also formed part of another study, on yellow fever vaccine responses in identical twins. The second study also describes: The T cell response to vaccination in identical twins was reported by the authors to appear partly convergent and partly personalized. The study precisely tracked vaccine-responding T cell clones in identical twins.

Recombination joined TRBV21-1 with TRBJ2-4. TRBV21-1 counts as a pseudogene. The sample taken for sequencing was PBMCs. This TCR came from a woman aged 18-30 years in good health. The CDR3 protein sequence reads: CASSKGAPSKNIQYF. The sequenced DNA is TGTGCCAGCAGCAAAGGCGCGCCATCCAAAAACATTCAGTACTTC.